One sample yielded the 8 T cell receptor beta chains listed below, sequenced in a study of CD8 T cells in ankylosing spondylitis. TCRdb itself ran the 5' RACE reads through MiXCR, one entry per CDR3 protein. The sample lists fewer than 400,000 distinct CDR3 sequences; roughly 14% were seen once. Sequenced sample: blood, either unsorted or a sorted T cell fraction (not recorded which). These receptors originate from a male donor with ankylosing spondylitis or in good health (not recorded which).

In its sample, this clonotype was seen a few times. The V gene is TRBV20-1, the J gene TRBJ2-4; 11 bases are a match to TRBD2. Germline V CDR1 and CDR2: DFQATT, SNEGSKA (reference sequence). The CDR3 covers 15 residues. J gave up 8 bases and V 0 bases, and 6 bases lay outside the gene matches. The CDR3 loop reads CSARDSGGEWDIQYF. The CDR3 region has the DNA TGCAGTGCTAGAGATAGCGGGGGGGAGTGGGACATTCAGTACTTC.

The chain links TRBV10-3 to TRBJ2-3, with 8 nucleotides matching TRBD2. This CDR3 comprises 16 residues. V shed 1 base and J 8 bases; nucleotides not matched to a gene: 11. The germline V gene has CDR1 ENHRY and CDR2 SYGVKD. This CDR3 is CAISELAGGSQSTQYF. Here the CDR3 DNA reads TGTGCCATCAGTGAGTTGGCGGGGGGTTCGCAGAGTACGCAGTATTTT.

This clonotype was recorded only once. The chain uses TRBV4-1 and TRBJ2-7; TRBD1 aligns across 10 bases. This CDR3 comprises 18 residues. Trimming at V came to 0 bases and at J to 5 bases, leaving 13 bases not matched to a gene. Germline V lookup: CDR1 MGHRA, CDR2 YSYEKL. In nucleotides, the CDR3 is TGCGCCAGCAGCCAAGATAGGCTTTTGGGACAGGGGTCTCACGAGCAGTACTTC. It yields the protein CASSQDRLLGQGSHEQYF.

This clonotype showed up just a few times. The chain couples TRBV4-1 to TRBJ2-7; 10 bases map to TRBD2. The CDR3 is made up of 17 amino acids. The V and J ends lost 0 bases and 5 bases, in that order; junction bases with no gene match: 10. Germline lookup yields CDR1 MGHRA and CDR2 YSYEKL. This CDR3 reads CASSQDRASGSTHEQYF. CDR3 bases: TGCGCCAGCAGCCAAGATAGGGCTAGCGGGAGTACCCACGAGCAGTACTTC.

The CDR3 here is CSAPRSGLTDTQYF. The CDR3 DNA reads as TGCAGTGCCCCACGTAGCGGCCTCACAGATACGCAGTATTTT. This sequence joins TRBV20-1 and TRBJ2-3; TRBD2 might be the D (6 bases). From germline, CDR1 is DFQATT and CDR2 SNEGSKA (reference sequence). With 6 bases removed from V and 2 bases from J, the gap between germline ends came to 15 bases. This CDR3 is 14 amino acids long.

V gene TRBV20-1 combines with J gene TRBJ2-1; 13 bases map to TRBD2. The CDR3 is made up of 14 amino acids. The J segment lost 5 bases and the V segment lost 4 bases, leaving 2 bases of the junction unmatched. In germline, CDR1 is DFQATT, CDR2 SNEGSKA (reference sequence). CDR3 DNA: TGCAGTGCTAACGGACTAGCGGGAGACAATGAGCAGTTCTTC. Protein product: CSANGLAGDNEQFF.

This chain joins TRBV10-3 and TRBJ2-7, with D perhaps TRBD1 (5 bases). Looked up from germline, CDR1 is ENHRY and CDR2 is SYGVKD. Trimming removed 10 bases at V and 5 bases at J, with 18 bases between. The CDR3 has 13 residues. CDR3 region: CATRATTKDEQYF. CDR3 sequence (DNA): TGTGCCACCAGGGCCACCACGAAGGACGAGCAGTACTTC.

The chain links TRBV27 to TRBJ2-3; tentatively, D is TRBD1 (7 bases). V was pared by 3 bases and J by 1 base, with 11 bases between. The CDR3 sequence is 15 residues long. Germline V gene data show CDR1 as MNHEY and CDR2 as SMNVEV (reference sequence). DNA for the CDR3: TGTGCCAGCAGTTTTGACAGGGAGGGCACAGATACGCAGTATTTT. It translates to CASSFDREGTDTQYF.